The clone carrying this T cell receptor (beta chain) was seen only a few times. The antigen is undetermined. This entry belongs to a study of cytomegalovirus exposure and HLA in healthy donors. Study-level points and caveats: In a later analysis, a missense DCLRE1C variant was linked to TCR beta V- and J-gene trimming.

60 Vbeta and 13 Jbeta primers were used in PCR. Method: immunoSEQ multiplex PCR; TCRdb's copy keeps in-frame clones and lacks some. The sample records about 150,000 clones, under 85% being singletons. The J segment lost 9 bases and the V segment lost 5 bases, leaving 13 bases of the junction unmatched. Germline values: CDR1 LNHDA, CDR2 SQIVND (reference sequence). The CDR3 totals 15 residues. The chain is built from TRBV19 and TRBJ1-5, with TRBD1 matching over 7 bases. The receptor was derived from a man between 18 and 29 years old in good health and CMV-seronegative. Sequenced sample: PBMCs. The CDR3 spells CASSYLQGLGRPQHF. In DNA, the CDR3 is TGTGCCAGTAGTTATTTACAGGGGCTTGGCAGGCCCCAGCATTTT.